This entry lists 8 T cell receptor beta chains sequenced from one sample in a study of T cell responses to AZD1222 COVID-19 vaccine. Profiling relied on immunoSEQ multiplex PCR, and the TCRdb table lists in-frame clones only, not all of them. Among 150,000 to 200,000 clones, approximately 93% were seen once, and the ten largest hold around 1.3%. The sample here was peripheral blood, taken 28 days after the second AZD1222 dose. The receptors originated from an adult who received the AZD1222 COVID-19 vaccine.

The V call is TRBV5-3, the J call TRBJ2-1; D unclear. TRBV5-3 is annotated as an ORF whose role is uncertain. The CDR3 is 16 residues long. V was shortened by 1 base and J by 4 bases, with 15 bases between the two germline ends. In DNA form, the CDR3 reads TGTGCCAGAAGCTTGCATATCCCCTCTTTATACAATGAGCAGTTCTTC. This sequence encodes CARSLHIPSLYNEQFF.

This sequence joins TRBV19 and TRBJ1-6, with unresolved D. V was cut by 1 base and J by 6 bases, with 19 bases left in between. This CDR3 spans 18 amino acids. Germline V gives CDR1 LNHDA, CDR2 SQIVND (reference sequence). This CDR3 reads CASSIALDSLLTNSPLHF. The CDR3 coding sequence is TGTGCCAGTAGTATAGCCTTGGACTCGCTGCTCACTAATTCACCCCTCCACTTT.

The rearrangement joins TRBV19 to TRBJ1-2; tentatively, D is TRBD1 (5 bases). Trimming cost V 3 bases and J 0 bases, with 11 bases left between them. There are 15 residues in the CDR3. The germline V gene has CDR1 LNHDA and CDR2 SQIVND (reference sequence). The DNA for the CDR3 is TGTGCCAGTAGTATTATGGGACGAGCTAACTATGGCTACACCTTC. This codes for CASSIMGRANYGYTF. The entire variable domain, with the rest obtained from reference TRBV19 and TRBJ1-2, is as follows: DGGITQSPKYLFRKEGQNVTLSCEQNLNHDAMYWYRQDPGQGLRLIYYSQIVNDFQKGDIAEGYSVSREKKESFPLTVTSAQKNPTAFYLCASSIMGRANYGYTFGSGTRLTVV.

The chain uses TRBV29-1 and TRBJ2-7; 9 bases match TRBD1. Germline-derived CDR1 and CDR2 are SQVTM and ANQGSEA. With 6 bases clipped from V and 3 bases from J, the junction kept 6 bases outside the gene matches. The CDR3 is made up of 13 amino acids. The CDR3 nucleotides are TGCAGCGTGGGGGACAGGGACTACTACGAGCAGTACTTC. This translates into CSVGDRDYYEQYF.

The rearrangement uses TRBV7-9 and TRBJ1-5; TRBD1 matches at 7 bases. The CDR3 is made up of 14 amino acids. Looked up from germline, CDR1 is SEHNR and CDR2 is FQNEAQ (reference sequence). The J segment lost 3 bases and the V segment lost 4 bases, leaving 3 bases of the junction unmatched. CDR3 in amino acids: CASSSGGNNQPQHF. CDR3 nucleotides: TGTGCCAGCAGCTCAGGGGGGAACAATCAGCCCCAGCATTTT.

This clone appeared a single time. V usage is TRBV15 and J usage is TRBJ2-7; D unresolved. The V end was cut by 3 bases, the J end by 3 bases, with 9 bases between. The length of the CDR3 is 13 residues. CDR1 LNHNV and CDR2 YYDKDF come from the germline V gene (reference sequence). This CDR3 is CATSSGINYEQYF. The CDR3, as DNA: TGTGCCACCAGCAGTGGGATCAACTACGAGCAGTACTTC.

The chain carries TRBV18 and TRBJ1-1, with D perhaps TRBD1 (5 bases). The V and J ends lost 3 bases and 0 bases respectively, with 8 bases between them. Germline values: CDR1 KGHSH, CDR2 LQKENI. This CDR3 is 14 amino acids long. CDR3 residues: CASSPGAMNTEAFF. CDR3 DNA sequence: TGTGCCAGCTCACCCGGGGCTATGAACACTGAAGCTTTCTTT.

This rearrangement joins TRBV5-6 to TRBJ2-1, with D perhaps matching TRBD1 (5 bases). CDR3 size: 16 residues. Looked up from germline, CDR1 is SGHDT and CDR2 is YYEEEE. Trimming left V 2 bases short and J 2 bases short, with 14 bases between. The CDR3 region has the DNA TGTGCCAGCAGCTTCGAAGTAGGGGAAACCTACAATGAGCAGTTCTTC. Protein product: CASSFEVGETYNEQFF.